The 25 T cell receptor beta chains below were found in one sample sequenced in a study of patients and donors after allogeneic stem cell transplantation. TCRdb analysed the RT-PCR reads with MiXCR anew, one entry per CDR3 protein. In the table there are about a million distinct CDR3 sequences, roughly 18% of which are singletons. The material sequenced was blood, either unsorted or a sorted T cell fraction (not recorded which). All receptors derive from a human donor who was either an allogeneic HSCT recipient or a stem cell or donor lymphocyte infusion donor (not recorded which). It is not recorded whose cells these are; they may come from a transplant donor.

The chain couples TRBV11-2 to TRBJ1-2; TRBD1 agrees at 7 bases. From germline, CDR1 is SGHAT and CDR2 FQNNGV. The CDR3 extends over 15 amino acids. J was trimmed by 4 bases and V by 5 bases; bases with no gene match: 10. CDR3 region: CASSPLWDSPYGYTF. CDR3 nucleotide sequence: TGTGCCAGCAGCCCCTTGTGGGACAGCCCCTATGGCTACACCTTC. The full variable domain, completed using reference TRBV11-2 and TRBJ1-2, is EAGVAQSPRYKIIEKRQSVAFWCNPISGHATLYWYQQILGQGPKLLIQFQNNGVVDDSQLPKDRFSAERLKGVDSTLKIQPAKLEDSAVYLCASSPLWDSPYGYTFGSGTRLTVV.

This chain uses TRBV9 with TRBJ2-1; 7 bases fit TRBD2. There are 14 residues in the CDR3. From germline, CDR1 is SGDLS and CDR2 YYNGEE. Losses at the gene ends were 0 bases for V and 10 bases for J; bases not matched to a gene: 7. The CDR3 protein is CASSVGGRDYEQFF. In nucleotides, the CDR3 is TGTGCCAGCAGCGTAGGAGGTCGGGACTACGAGCAGTTCTTC.

V usage is TRBV7-8 and J usage is TRBJ1-5; D is undetermined. V lost 5 bases and J lost 5, with 10 bases in between. Germline values: CDR1 SGHVS, CDR2 FQNEAQ. The CDR3 extends over 13 amino acids. CDR3 coding DNA: TGTGCCAGCAGCGCCAGCGGCTATCAGCCCCAGCATTTT. It encodes CASSASGYQPQHF.

This clonotype was seen more than once but under ten times. The chain links TRBV12-3 or TRBV12-4 to TRBJ2-7; D gene unclear. This CDR3 has 14 residues. Trimming shortened V by 0 bases and J by 2 bases, and 8 bases separated the two germline ends. DNA for the CDR3: TGTGCCAGCAGTTTAGCGGAAAATGCCTACGAGCAGTACTTC. This sequence encodes CASSLAENAYEQYF.

The rearrangement links TRBV9 to TRBJ2-7; the D gene could be TRBD1 or TRBD2 (6 bases each). The germline V gene encodes CDR1 SGDLS and CDR2 YYNGEE. The CDR3 has 15 amino acids. Trimming left V 0 bases short and J 0 bases short, with 10 bases between. CDR3 in DNA: TGTGCCAGCAGCGTAGGGGGGGCTTCCTCCTACGAGCAGTACTTC. Its translation: CASSVGGASSYEQYF. The whole variable domain, remainder taken from reference TRBV9 and TRBJ2-7, is DSGVTQTPKHLITATGQRVTLRCSPRSGDLSVYWYQQSLDQGLQFLIQYYNGEERAKGNILERFSAQQFPDLHSELNLSSLELGDSALYFCASSVGGASSYEQYFGPGTRLTVT.

This clonotype appeared a few times. This sequence joins TRBV7-2 and TRBJ1-5, with TRBD1 identical over 8 bases. The CDR3 loop spans 13 amino acids. After removal of 5 bases from V and 6 bases from J, the junction contained 3 bases not matched to a gene. Germline CDR1 reads SGHTA; CDR2 reads FQGNSA. The CDR3 DNA sequence: TGTGCCAGCAGCACCGGACAGGGTCAGCCCCAGCATTTT. Its protein product is CASSTGQGQPQHF.

The chain links TRBV7-3 to TRBJ2-1; D may be TRBD2 (5 bases). Trimming removed 0 bases from V and 6 bases from J, with 15 bases in between. There are 16 residues in the CDR3. Germline CDR1 reads SGHTA; CDR2 reads FQGTGA. The CDR3 DNA reads as TGTGCCAGCAGCTTAACGCGGCACGGGAATATCAATGAGCAGTTCTTC. This gives the protein CASSLTRHGNINEQFF.

The CDR3 bases are TGTGCCAGCAGCTTAACTTACTCATATAGCAATCAGCCCCAGCATTTT. As protein: CASSLTYSYSNQPQHF. The rearrangement links TRBV7-6 to TRBJ1-5; D gene ambiguous. Trimming shortened V by 2 bases and J by 0 bases, and 11 bases separated the two germline ends. The length of the CDR3 is 16 residues. CDR1 and CDR2 from the germline V gene are SGHVS and FNYEAQ.

This rearrangement joins TRBV5-1 to TRBJ2-3; TRBD1 matches 7 bases. The CDR3 is made up of 15 amino acids. CDR1 is SGHRS and CDR2 is YFSETQ in the germline V gene. With V trimmed by 5 bases and J by 0 bases, 6 bases remained unmatched. The CDR3 nucleotides read TGCGCCAGCAGGCTCCCGGGACAGAGCACAGATACGCAGTATTTT. It encodes CASRLPGQSTDTQYF.

This clonotype was counted at least ten times. The chain couples TRBV12-3 or TRBV12-4 to TRBJ2-7, with D unclear. The CDR3 spans 15 residues. V dropped 6 bases and J dropped 1 base, with 16 bases sitting between them. The CDR3 reads CASSHPEVSSYEQYF. CDR3 in DNA: TGTGCCAGCAGCCACCCTGAGGTGTCTTCCTACGAGCAGTACTTC.

In this sample, this clonotype turned up a few times. The chain links TRBV12-3 or TRBV12-4 to TRBJ1-2; D not resolved. V was trimmed by 3 bases and J by 4 bases, leaving 18 bases between them. This CDR3 is built from 16 residues. Written as DNA, the CDR3 is TGTGCCAGCAGTTTTTTCGCCGGTCAGAGAGGCTATGGCTACACCTTC. Its translation is CASSFFAGQRGYGYTF.

This clonotype has just a few counts. The chain has TRBV29-1 and TRBJ1-6; D is perhaps TRBD1 (6 bases). Deletions cut 5 bases from V and 3 bases from J, with 8 bases between. CDR1 and CDR2 (germline): SQVTM, ANQGSEA. The CDR3 is 13 amino acids. The CDR3 DNA follows: TGCAGCGTTAGGGGGGACTATAATTCACCCCTCCACTTT. Its translation is CSVRGDYNSPLHF.

This rearrangement joins TRBV20-1 to TRBJ2-5; possibly TRBD1 for D (5 bases). The CDR3 is 17 amino acids. Trimming left V 0 bases short and J 1 base short, with 18 bases between. Germline V lookup: CDR1 DFQATT, CDR2 SNEGSKA (reference sequence). The CDR3 spells CSARDSRRASRQETQYF. DNA for the CDR3: TGCAGTGCTAGAGATAGTCGCAGGGCATCCCGCCAAGAGACCCAGTACTTC.

In this sample, this clonotype turned up a few times. V gene TRBV29-1 combines with J gene TRBJ2-5, with a weak D call TRBD1 (5 bases). CDR1 and CDR2 from the germline V gene are SQVTM and ANQGSEA. The CDR3 totals 12 residues. Trimming removed 3 bases at V and 4 bases at J, with 9 bases between. The CDR3: CSVDRVLETQYF. In nucleotides, the CDR3 is TGCAGCGTTGACAGGGTACTAGAGACCCAGTACTTC.

In this sample, this clonotype turned up a few times. J is TRBJ2-5 and V is TRBV5-4; 12 nucleotides match TRBD2. CDR3 length: 19 residues. The germline V gene has CDR1 SGHNT and CDR2 YYREEE (reference sequence). V lost 0 bases and J lost 2; bases outside the gene matches: 11. CDR3 coding DNA: TGTGCCAGCAGCTTGGGACTAGCGGGGGCCAAGAAACGACAAGAGACCCAGTACTTC. Residues: CASSLGLAGAKKRQETQYF.

V usage is TRBV15 and J usage is TRBJ2-5; TRBD1 aligns across 8 bases. Trimming cost V 8 bases and J 3 bases; bases outside gene matches: 2. In germline, CDR1 is LNHNV, CDR2 YYDKDF (reference sequence). The CDR3 has 12 amino acids. The CDR3 bases are TGTGCCACCGAGACAGGGGAAGAGACCCAGTACTTC. This encodes CATETGEETQYF.

The chain recombines TRBV11-1 with TRBJ2-2; 14 bases align to TRBD2. The V and J ends lost 4 bases and 4 bases, in that order; junction bases with no gene match: 14. The CDR3 has 20 residues. CDR1 is SGHAT, CDR2 FQDESV, per germline (reference sequence). The CDR3 DNA is TGTGCCAGCAGCTACCAGACCGGGACTAGCGGGAGAGATGGCACCGGGGAGCTGTTTTTT. Translation: CASSYQTGTSGRDGTGELFF.

This clonotype was seen a handful of times. This chain uses TRBV9 with TRBJ1-1, with TRBD1 as a possible D gene (6 bases). This CDR3 spans 14 amino acids. CDR1 is SGDLS, CDR2 YYNGEE, per germline. Deletions cut 2 bases from V and 1 base from J, with 9 bases between. The CDR3 here is CASSVQGRNTEAFF. CDR3 sequence (DNA): TGTGCCAGCAGCGTTCAGGGGAGGAACACTGAAGCTTTCTTT.

This clonotype was picked up many times. The V and J genes are TRBV5-1 and TRBJ1-2; D may be TRBD1 (6 bases). V shed 1 base and J shed 4 bases, with 14 bases lying between them. Per germline, CDR1 SGHRS and CDR2 YFSETQ. This CDR3 comprises 15 residues. CDR3 protein: CASSLRGQPSYGYTF. In nucleotides, the CDR3 is TGCGCCAGCAGCTTGAGGGGACAACCGAGCTATGGCTACACCTTC.

A few counts support this clonotype. The V gene is TRBV6-2 or TRBV6-3, the J gene TRBJ2-7, with D perhaps TRBD1 (6 bases). Germline V lookup: CDR1 MNHEY, CDR2 SVGEGT. V dropped 6 bases and J dropped 0 bases, with 18 bases sitting between them. The CDR3 is made up of 16 amino acids. The CDR3 reads CASRSRGTPSSYEQYF. Here the CDR3 DNA reads TGTGCCAGCAGGAGCAGGGGAACCCCGAGCTCCTACGAGCAGTACTTC.

This clonotype was recorded a few times. The V gene is TRBV28, the J gene TRBJ2-7; perhaps TRBD2 as D (6 bases). Germline CDR1 reads MDHEN; CDR2 reads SYDVKM. The CDR3 is made up of 15 amino acids. The V end lost 1 base, the J end lost 0 bases, and 10 bases lay between the germline ends. CDR3 nucleotides: TGTGCCAGCAGTTTATCGCACGGGAGCTCCTACGAGCAGTACTTC. Translating it yields CASSLSHGSSYEQYF. Looking up the rest from reference TRBV28 and TRBJ2-7 gives the full variable domain: DVKVTQSSRYLVKRTGEKVFLECVQDMDHENMFWYRQDPGLGLRLIYFSYDVKMKEKGDIPEGYSVSREKKERFSLILESASTNQTSMYLCASSLSHGSSYEQYFGPGTRLTVT.

In its sample, this clonotype was seen a few times. The gene calls are TRBV20-1 and TRBJ2-7; 8 bases align to TRBD1. After removal of 3 bases from V and 8 bases from J, the junction contained 12 bases not matched to a gene. The CDR3 covers 14 residues. From germline, CDR1 is DFQATT and CDR2 SNEGSKA (reference sequence). CDR3 loop: CSARETGQAFKQYF. The CDR3 coding sequence is TGCAGTGCTAGGGAGACGGGACAGGCTTTCAAGCAGTACTTC.

This clonotype was seen a handful of times. This sequence joins TRBV3-1 and TRBJ2-1; maybe TRBD2 (6 bases). Trimming took off 1 base at V and 0 bases at J, with 13 bases between the two ends. Germline V gene data show CDR1 as LGHDT and CDR2 as YNNKEL (reference sequence). The length of the CDR3 is 17 residues. The CDR3 DNA is TGTGCCAGCAGCCAAGGTCCACTAGCTAGCTCCTACAATGAGCAGTTCTTC. It is translated as CASSQGPLASSYNEQFF.

The chain is built from TRBV6-6 and TRBJ2-2; D is unresolved. This CDR3 is 11 amino acids long. V shed 7 bases and J shed 8 bases, with 8 bases lying between them. In germline, CDR1 is MNHNY, CDR2 SVGAGI (reference sequence). As DNA, the CDR3 is TGTGCCAGCACCGAGGAGGGGGAGCTGTTTTTT. Encoded protein: CASTEEGELFF.

In this sample, this clonotype turned up a few times. This chain joins TRBV6-1 and TRBJ2-2, with 13 bases identical to TRBD2. J was trimmed by 6 bases and V by 5 bases; bases with no gene match: 9. Per the germline V gene, CDR1 is MNHNS and CDR2 is SASEGT. The CDR3 has 17 amino acids. CDR3 amino acids: CASSSRTSGSRAGELFF. The CDR3, as DNA: TGTGCCAGCAGTAGCAGGACTAGCGGGAGTAGGGCCGGGGAGCTGTTTTTT.